Listed here is a single TCR beta chain. Its cognate antigen is unknown. Healthy Caucasians from Russia aged about 6 to 95 served as donors. This entry comes from a study of blood T cells in healthy people across ages. General study results and limits: Any changes in expanded clonotypes were possibly confounded, as donor CMV status remained unknown.

Together with a sample-barcoded 5' primer, a J-beta primer mix was included in a second PCR lasting about 6 to 11 cycles. MiXCR, applied by TCRdb to the 5' RACE reads, yields one record per CDR3 protein. The top ten hold 15% to 20% of the sample, which has about 780,000 distinct CDR3 sequences, about 42% seen once. With 5 bases removed from V and 0 bases from J, the gap between germline ends came to 15 bases. This CDR3 contains 16 residues. Looked up from germline, CDR1 is SNHLY and CDR2 is FYNNEI. The chain uses TRBV2 and TRBJ2-3; possible D gene TRBD1, 5 bases. Sequencing used blood. This TCR was sampled from a man aged 80 or over in good health. The CDR3, as DNA: TGTGCCAGCAGTTTCTACACAGGCCTAAGCACAGATACGCAGTATTTT. This sequence encodes CASSFYTGLSTDTQYF. Looking up the rest from reference TRBV2 and TRBJ2-3 gives the full variable domain: EPEVTQTPSHQVTQMGQEVILRCVPISNHLYFYWYRQILGQKVEFLVSFYNNEISEKSEIFDDQFSVERPDGSNFTLKIRSTKLEDSAMYFCASSFYTGLSTDTQYFGPGTRLTVL.